The 26 T cell receptor beta chains in this list originate from one sample, sequenced in a study of OX40 agonist ivuxolimab in advanced cancers. Profiling relied on immunoSEQ multiplex PCR, and the TCRdb table lists in-frame clones only, not all of them. The sample comprises under 100,000 clones, 85% to 95% of which are singletons, and 11% rests with the top ten. The sample consisted of CD4+ or CD8+ T cells sorted from blood, taken in a trial of the OX40 agonist ivuxolimab. The receptors originated from an adult with an advanced solid tumor such as melanoma, head and neck, liver or kidney cancer.

The chain combines TRBV9 with TRBJ2-1; D unclear. The V end lost 3 bases, the J end lost 6 bases, and 13 bases lay between the germline ends. The CDR3 covers 14 residues. The germline V gene encodes CDR1 SGDLS and CDR2 YYNGEE. The CDR3 DNA is TGTGCCAGCAGCGAGTGGGCTACGGCCAATGAGCAGTTCTTC. It is translated as CASSEWATANEQFF.

This clone occurred once. This chain joins TRBV5-5 and TRBJ2-2, with D unclear. Trimming pared 4 bases from V and 6 bases from J, leaving 13 bases between. The germline V gene has CDR1 SGHKS and CDR2 YYEKEE (reference sequence). The CDR3 is made up of 14 amino acids. The CDR3 DNA is TGTGCCAGCAGCCCCCCGACGGGTTCCGGGGAGCTGTTTTTT. This gives the protein CASSPPTGSGELFF.

The chain couples TRBV27 to TRBJ2-1; 7 bases agree with TRBD2. The germline V gene encodes CDR1 MNHEY and CDR2 SMNVEV (reference sequence). Unmatched junction bases numbered 5, after V lost 3 bases and J lost 9 bases. The CDR3 extends over 13 amino acids. CDR3 bases: TGTGCCAGCAGTTTTGGGGGGGGGAGTGAGCAGTTCTTC. As protein: CASSFGGGSEQFF.

CDR3 residues: CASGFSSYEQYF. CDR3 nucleotide sequence: TGTGCTAGTGGTTTCTCATCCTACGAGCAGTACTTC. The gene calls are TRBV12-5 and TRBJ2-7, with D hard to call. The germline V gene encodes CDR1 LGHNT and CDR2 FRNRAP. The V end was cut by 3 bases, the J end by 1 base, with 4 bases between. This CDR3 comprises 12 residues.

This chain connects TRBV9 to TRBJ2-6, with no clear D. CDR1 is SGDLS, CDR2 YYNGEE, per germline. This CDR3 contains 16 residues. The V end was cut by 0 bases, the J end by 0 bases, with 7 bases between. This CDR3 is CASSVERVSGANVLTF. The CDR3 region has the DNA TGTGCCAGCAGCGTAGAACGGGTCTCTGGGGCCAACGTCCTGACTTTC.

As concerns this clone: Other DNA variants within this sample encode the same CDR3. This chain connects TRBV4-1 to TRBJ2-7; D unresolved. Trimming cost V 2 bases and J 4 bases, with 9 bases left between them. The CDR3 loop spans 13 amino acids. Germline CDR1 reads MGHRA; CDR2 reads YSYEKL. The CDR3 nucleotides are TGCGCCAGCAGCCAACCTGGACCGTACGAGCAGTACTTC. This gives the protein CASSQPGPYEQYF.

This sequence joins TRBV7-9 and TRBJ2-7; D ambiguous. V was clipped by 2 bases and J by 3 bases, with 8 bases between them. Germline V gene data show CDR1 as SEHNR and CDR2 as FQNEAQ (reference sequence). CDR3 length: 13 residues. The chain's CDR3 is CASSLSSSYEQYF. CDR3 bases: TGTGCCAGCAGCTTAAGTTCCAGCTACGAGCAGTACTTC.

The chain recombines TRBV2 with TRBJ2-7; D possibly matches TRBD1 or TRBD2 (7 bases each). The CDR3 is 13 residues long. In germline, CDR1 is SNHLY, CDR2 FYNNEI. V lost 7 bases and J lost 1, with 11 bases in between. The CDR3 DNA follows: TGTGCCAGCACCCAGGGGGGGTCCTACGAGCAGTACTTC. The encoded protein is CASTQGGSYEQYF.

The chain employs TRBV2 and TRBJ1-4, with unresolved D. Germline CDR1 reads SNHLY; CDR2 reads FYNNEI. V dropped 0 bases and J dropped 13 bases, with 18 bases sitting between them. The CDR3 runs to 15 residues. For the CDR3, the DNA is TGTGCCAGCAGTGAAGCCGTGACCGGGCTTAATATACTGTTTTTT. Its protein product is CASSEAVTGLNILFF. The variable domain in full, with the rest retrieved from reference TRBV2 and TRBJ1-4, is EPEVTQTPSHQVTQMGQEVILRCVPISNHLYFYWYRQILGQKVEFLVSFYNNEISEKSEIFDDQFSVERPDGSNFTLKIRSTKLEDSAMYFCASSEAVTGLNILFFGSGTQLSVL.

The J gene is TRBJ2-2, the V gene TRBV27, with 7 bases that match TRBD2. Trimming cost V 3 bases and J 5 bases; bases outside gene matches: 3. CDR1 and CDR2 (germline): MNHEY, SMNVEV (reference sequence). This CDR3 spans 14 amino acids. The CDR3: CASSFRGDTGELFF. The CDR3 region has the DNA TGTGCCAGCAGTTTTCGGGGGGATACCGGGGAGCTGTTTTTT.

CDR3 nucleotide sequence: TGTGCCAGCACCGGGGGGGGCCGCCCAACCTACGAGCAGTACTTC. Translation: CASTGGGRPTYEQYF. The chain has TRBV6-5 and TRBJ2-7; 8 bases map to TRBD2. CDR3 length equals 15 residues. Germline V lookup: CDR1 MNHEY, CDR2 SVGAGI. With 7 bases clipped from V and 2 bases from J, the junction kept 10 bases outside the gene matches.

The chain uses TRBV18 and TRBJ1-1; D possibly corresponds to TRBD1 (5 bases). V shed 3 bases and J shed 2 bases, with 16 bases lying between them. CDR1 and CDR2 (germline): KGHSH, LQKENI. This CDR3 has 16 residues. CDR3 sequence reads: CASSPDIGRGNTEAFF. Here the CDR3 DNA reads TGTGCCAGCTCACCTGACATAGGTAGGGGTAACACTGAAGCTTTCTTT.

The rearrangement joins TRBV27 to TRBJ2-7, with TRBD2 identical over 7 bases. V shed 3 bases and J 6 bases; nucleotides not matched to a gene: 11. Germline CDR1 reads MNHEY; CDR2 reads SMNVEV (reference sequence). The CDR3 runs 15 residues. The DNA of the CDR3 is TGTGCCAGCAGTTTCGGGCTAGCGGTAGTCTTCGAGCAGTACTTC. Protein product: CASSFGLAVVFEQYF.

The chain links TRBV4-1 to TRBJ1-1; no reliable D call. Germline CDR1 and CDR2: MGHRA and YSYEKL. This CDR3 comprises 15 residues. Trimming removed 5 bases at V and 1 base at J, with 14 bases between. DNA for the CDR3: TGCGCCAGCAGCTTCGGCCGGGCGACGAACACTGAAGCTTTCTTT. As protein: CASSFGRATNTEAFF.

This sequence joins TRBV7-3 and TRBJ2-7, with D possibly matching TRBD1 (6 bases). Trimming removed 2 bases from V and 6 bases from J, with 11 bases in between. The germline V gene encodes CDR1 SGHTA and CDR2 FQGTGA. CDR3 length equals 13 residues. CDR3 nucleotide sequence: TGTGCCAGCAGCTTATATCAGGGGACCGAGCAGTACTTC. Translated, it gives CASSLYQGTEQYF.

The chain couples TRBV9 to TRBJ1-1; D is ambiguous. This CDR3 is built from 15 residues. V lost 1 base and J lost 0, with 10 bases in between. Per the germline V gene, CDR1 is SGDLS and CDR2 is YYNGEE. The CDR3 spells CASSVPTGMNTEAFF. The CDR3 nucleotides read TGTGCCAGCAGCGTACCGACGGGGATGAACACTGAAGCTTTCTTT.

The chain links TRBV5-6 to TRBJ2-1; the D gene is possibly TRBD1 (6 bases). The germline V and J ends were trimmed by 0 bases and 5 bases, with 9 bases remaining between them. Germline loops: CDR1 SGHDT, CDR2 YYEEEE. The CDR3 has 14 residues. CDR3: CASSLVGGNNEQFF. The CDR3 nucleotides are TGTGCCAGCAGCTTGGTTGGGGGCAACAATGAGCAGTTCTTC.

This rearrangement joins TRBV7-9 to TRBJ2-7; 7 bases match TRBD1. Germline CDR1 reads SEHNR; CDR2 reads FQNEAQ (reference sequence). CDR3 length: 13 residues. V trimming: 0 bases; J trimming: 6 bases; junction bases outside the gene matches: 2. In DNA form, the CDR3 reads TGTGCCAGCAGCTTAGCCGACAGGGTCGAGCAGTACTTC. Its translation is CASSLADRVEQYF.

The chain is built from TRBV19 and TRBJ1-4; the D is unclear. This CDR3 is built from 16 residues. The V gene lost 3 bases and the J gene lost 0 bases, with 11 bases spanning the gap. From germline, CDR1 is LNHDA and CDR2 SQIVND (reference sequence). The CDR3 DNA is TGTGCCAGTAGTATGTTCGCGGAGGCAACTAATGAAAAACTGTTTTTT. Translating it yields CASSMFAEATNEKLFF.

The chain joins TRBV9 to TRBJ2-1, with 7 bases aligning to TRBD2. The V gene end was trimmed by 3 bases and the J gene end by 0 bases; junction bases not matched to a gene: 0. The V gene's germline CDR1 is SGDLS and CDR2 YYNGEE. The CDR3 contains 14 residues. The CDR3 DNA reads TGTGCCAGCAGCGCTAGCGGCTCCTACAATGAGCAGTTCTTC. Protein sequence: CASSASGSYNEQFF.

The chain couples TRBV13 to TRBJ2-7, with 10 bases fitting TRBD1. The CDR3 runs to 16 residues. V dropped 2 bases and J dropped 5; count of bases not matched to a gene: 9. The germline V gene encodes CDR1 PRHDT and CDR2 FYEKMQ (reference sequence). Here the CDR3 reads CASSLPATGGANEQYF. DNA of the CDR3: TGTGCCAGCAGCTTACCGGCGACAGGGGGCGCGAACGAGCAGTACTTC.

V is TRBV5-6 and J is TRBJ2-3; TRBD2 aligns across 13 bases. V gave up 3 bases and J gave up 1 base; unmatched junction bases: 8. The CDR3 length is 18 residues. CDR1 and CDR2 (germline): SGHDT, YYEEEE. Here the CDR3 reads CASSSGTSGVPRTDTQYF. CDR3 DNA sequence: TGTGCCAGCAGCTCCGGGACTAGCGGGGTTCCTCGCACAGATACGCAGTATTTT.

The chain combines TRBV7-9 with TRBJ1-5, with unresolved D. In germline, CDR1 is SEHNR, CDR2 FQNEAQ (reference sequence). The CDR3 loop spans 12 amino acids. The V end was cut by 6 bases, the J end by 4 bases, with 7 bases between. CDR3: CASSLANQPQHF. CDR3 DNA: TGTGCCAGCAGTCTAGCGAATCAGCCCCAGCATTTT.

V gene TRBV5-1 combines with J gene TRBJ1-2; D ambiguous. The CDR3 is 13 residues long. V lost 1 base, J lost 2 bases, and 6 bases lay in between. The germline V gene encodes CDR1 SGHRS and CDR2 YFSETQ. The CDR3 region has the DNA TGCGCCAGCAGCTTGAACGAGAACTATGGCTACACCTTC. Its protein product is CASSLNENYGYTF.

The chain couples TRBV4-1 to TRBJ2-5, with 11 bases fitting TRBD1. CDR1 is MGHRA, CDR2 YSYEKL, per germline. The CDR3 is 14 amino acids. The V gene end was trimmed by 5 bases and the J gene end by 1 base; junction bases not matched to a gene: 0. The CDR3 here is CASSGQGAQETQYF. The CDR3 DNA is TGCGCCAGCAGCGGACAGGGGGCCCAAGAGACCCAGTACTTC.

The chain employs TRBV4-1 and TRBJ1-1; TRBD1 matches 7 bases. With 7 bases clipped from V and 0 bases from J, the junction kept 11 bases outside the gene matches. The germline V gene encodes CDR1 MGHRA and CDR2 YSYEKL. The length of the CDR3 is 16 residues. CDR3 region: CASTTGTEIMNTEAFF. For the CDR3, the DNA is TGCGCCAGCACCACCGGGACAGAGATCATGAACACTGAAGCTTTCTTT.